This T cell receptor beta chain was retrieved from a study of T-cell reconstitution after alpha-beta-depleted transplantation in children. CDR1 is SGHAT, CDR2 FQNNGV, per germline. Trimming removed 5 bases at V and 0 bases at J, with 17 bases between. CDR3 length equals 16 residues. Molecular barcoding with unique molecular identifiers was used for the TCRbeta library. One entry per CDR3 protein results from TCRdb running MiXCR on the PCR reads. The profile shows 40,000 to 60,000 distinct CDR3 sequences, 7.5% to 10% of them singletons. The chain is built from TRBV11-2 and TRBJ2-7, with TRBD2 as a possible D gene (6 bases). This receptor was obtained from a male patient between 2 and 15 years old who had a stem cell transplant for chronic granulomatous disease, so the T cells may come from the graft donor. The source was PBMCs, mostly from graft donor cells, collected 60 days after TCRalphabeta/CD19-depleted stem cell transplant. CDR3 in amino acids: CASSPRAYGSSYEQYF. CDR3 bases: TGTGCCAGCAGCCCCAGGGCTTACGGGAGCTCCTACGAGCAGTACTTC.